This TCR beta chain derives from a study of T cell changes during pregnancy in multiple sclerosis. TCRdb's copy holds only in-frame clones and misses some; the assay was immunoSEQ multiplex PCR. The sample holds around 60,000 clones, roughly nine tenths seen once. Germline assignment: CDR1 SGHNT and CDR2 YYREEE (reference sequence). V lost 4 bases, J lost 3 bases, and 3 bases stayed unmatched. The CDR3 sequence is 13 residues long. Source: CD4+ T cells from peripheral blood mononuclear cells, taken after pregnancy. The gene calls are TRBV5-4 and TRBJ1-2, with 7 bases lining up with TRBD1. This clonotype was sampled from a female donor in good health, enrolled as a control in a pregnancy study. The CDR3 sequence: CASSQDRDYGYTF. For the CDR3, the DNA is TGTGCCAGCAGCCAAGACAGGGACTATGGCTACACCTTC.